This is a list of T cell receptor beta chains from one sample in a study of cytomegalovirus exposure and HLA in healthy donors. Data came from immunoSEQ multiplex PCR; TCRdb stores just in-frame clones and leaves some out. The sample comprises 120,000 or so clones, 60% to 85% of which are singletons, and about 3% rests with the top ten. The sample was PBMCs. The source is a man in his thirties or forties in good health and CMV-seronegative. CDR3s include the opening cysteine and the closing phenylalanine or tryptophan. The D gene is left open where the match is weak. Clone sizes are given selectively: once, few, many, or a class where the clone is expanded.

V	D	size	J	CDR3	DNA
TRBV7-6	-	-	TRBJ1-1	CASSLYEGSNTEAFF	TGTGCCAGCAGCCTATATGAGGGCTCGAACACTGAAGCTTTCTTT
TRBV19	TRBD2	-	TRBJ2-7	CASGLAGYEQYF	TGTGCCAGTGGACTAGCGGGCTACGAGCAGTACTTC
TRBV7-3	TRBD1	few	TRBJ2-6	CASSFRQGTGANVLTF	TGTGCCAGCAGCTTCCGACAGGGCACCGGGGCCAACGTCCTGACTTTC
TRBV28	TRBD1	-	TRBJ2-7	CASNGQGIPYEQYF	TGTGCCAGCAACGGACAGGGGATCCCCTACGAGCAGTACTTC
TRBV5-1	-	-	TRBJ2-5	CASSLSTGNRQETQYF	TGCGCCAGCAGCTTGAGCACAGGGAATCGCCAAGAGACCCAGTACTTC
TRBV4-3	TRBD2	-	TRBJ2-1	CASSRLGGEFGEQFF	TGCGCCAGCAGCCGCCTCGGGGGGGAATTTGGTGAGCAGTTCTTC
TRBV10-3	-	-	TRBJ1-2	CAISGVNNYGYTF	TGTGCCATCAGTGGAGTAAATAACTATGGCTACACCTTC
TRBV6-5	-	-	TRBJ2-1	CASSPGGSSYNEQFF	TGTGCCAGCAGTCCCGGGGGTAGCTCCTACAATGAGCAGTTCTTC
TRBV6-5	TRBD1	-	TRBJ2-7	CASSSGTAPYEQYF	TGTGCCAGCAGTTCCGGGACAGCCCCCTACGAGCAGTACTTC
TRBV5-6	-	-	TRBJ1-6	CASSLGAGLRNSPLHF	TGTGCCAGCAGCTTGGGGGCAGGACTTAGGAATTCACCCCTCCACTTT
TRBV9	-	-	TRBJ2-7	CASSVGPPGEQYF	TGTGCCAGCAGCGTAGGGCCGCCAGGCGAGCAGTACTTC
TRBV30	-	-	TRBJ2-1	CAWSSPNEQFF	TGTGCCTGGAGCAGTCCCAATGAGCAGTTCTTC
TRBV7-6	TRBD1	-	TRBJ2-7	CASSLRQGVTYEQYF	TGTGCCAGCAGCTTAAGACAGGGGGTTACCTACGAGCAGTACTTC
TRBV4-2	-	few	TRBJ2-5	CASSQENRAQETQYF	TGTGCCAGCAGCCAAGAGAACAGAGCCCAAGAGACCCAGTACTTC
TRBV7-2	TRBD1	few	TRBJ1-4	CASSLALTGGYEKLFF	TGTGCCAGCAGCTTAGCCTTGACAGGGGGATATGAAAAACTGTTTTTT
TRBV19	-	once	TRBJ1-1	CASSDGQLVTEAFF	TGTGCCAGTAGCGACGGACAGTTGGTCACTGAAGCTTTCTTT
TRBV29-1	TRBD2	-	TRBJ2-3	CSVGASGVPRTDTQYF	TGCAGCGTTGGGGCTAGCGGGGTACCACGCACAGATACGCAGTATTTT
TRBV13	-	-	TRBJ1-2	CASKERTEIYGYTF	TGTGCCAGCAAGGAGCGAACGGAAATCTATGGCTACACCTTC
TRBV7-9	-	-	TRBJ2-7	CASSFSDEQYF	TGTGCCAGCAGCTTCTCAGACGAGCAGTACTTC
TRBV5-4	-	-	TRBJ2-5	CASSTQNQETQYF	TGTGCCAGCAGCACCCAGAACCAAGAGACCCAGTACTTC
TRBV7-2	TRBD1	-	TRBJ1-6	CASTLGTDNSPLHF	TGTGCCAGCACCTTAGGGACAGATAATTCACCCCTCCACTTT
TRBV6-1	TRBD2	-	TRBJ2-7	CASRTSVAGEQYF	TGTGCCAGCAGGACTAGCGTGGCAGGCGAGCAGTACTTC
TRBV25-1	-	once	TRBJ2-5	CASSDPSRETQYF	TGTGCCAGCAGTGACCCCTCGCGGGAGACCCAGTACTTC
TRBV10-2	-	-	TRBJ1-5	CASSVFGPTNQPQHF	TGCGCCAGCAGTGTGTTTGGGCCTACTAATCAGCCCCAGCATTTT
TRBV19	-	-	TRBJ2-3	CASSQSSGFSTDTQYF	TGTGCCAGTAGCCAATCGAGCGGGTTTAGCACAGATACGCAGTATTTT
TRBV27	TRBD2	-	TRBJ2-3	CASSLWWREARSTDTQYF	TGTGCCAGCAGTTTATGGTGGCGGGAGGCCAGAAGCACAGATACGCAGTATTTT
TRBV6-1	TRBD1	-	TRBJ2-1	CASSEFEGAGGGEQFF	TGTGCCAGCAGTGAATTCGAGGGGGCCGGCGGTGGCGAGCAGTTCTTC